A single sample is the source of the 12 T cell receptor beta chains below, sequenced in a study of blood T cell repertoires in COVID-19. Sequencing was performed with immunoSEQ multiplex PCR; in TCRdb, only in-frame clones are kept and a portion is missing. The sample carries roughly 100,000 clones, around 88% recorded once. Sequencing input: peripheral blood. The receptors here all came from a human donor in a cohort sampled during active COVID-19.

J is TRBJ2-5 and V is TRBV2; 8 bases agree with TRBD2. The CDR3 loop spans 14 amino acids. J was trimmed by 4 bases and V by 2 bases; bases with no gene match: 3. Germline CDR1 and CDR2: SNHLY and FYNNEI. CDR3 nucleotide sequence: TGTGCCAGCAGTGAACGGGGGGGGCGAGAGACCCAGTACTTC. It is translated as CASSERGGRETQYF.

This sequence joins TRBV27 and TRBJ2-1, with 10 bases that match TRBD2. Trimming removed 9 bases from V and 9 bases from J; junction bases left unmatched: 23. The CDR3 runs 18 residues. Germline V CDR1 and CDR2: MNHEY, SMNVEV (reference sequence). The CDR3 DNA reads TGTGCCAGTTGGTCGGCTAGCGGGGGCCGACGACCAGATGGTGAGCAGTTCTTC. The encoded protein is CASWSASGGRRPDGEQFF.

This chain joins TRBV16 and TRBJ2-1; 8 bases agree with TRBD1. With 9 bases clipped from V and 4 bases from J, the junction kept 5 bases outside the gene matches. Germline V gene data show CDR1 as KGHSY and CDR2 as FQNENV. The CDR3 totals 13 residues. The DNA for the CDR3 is TGTGCCAGGATCCGGGACAGGTACAATGAGCAGTTCTTC. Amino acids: CARIRDRYNEQFF. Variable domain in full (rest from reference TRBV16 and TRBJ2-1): GEEVAQTPKHLVRGEGQKAKLYCAPIKGHSYVFWYQQVLKNEFKFLISFQNENVFDETGMPKERFSAKCLPNSPCSLEIQATKLEDSAVYFCARIRDRYNEQFFGPGTRLTVL.

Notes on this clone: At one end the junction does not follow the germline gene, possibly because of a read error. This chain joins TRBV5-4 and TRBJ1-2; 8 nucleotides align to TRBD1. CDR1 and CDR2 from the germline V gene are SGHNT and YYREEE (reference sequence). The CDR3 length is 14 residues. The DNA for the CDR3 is TGTGCCAGCAGCACTGGACAGGGAAACTCTGGCTACACCTTC. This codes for CASSTGQGNSGYTF.

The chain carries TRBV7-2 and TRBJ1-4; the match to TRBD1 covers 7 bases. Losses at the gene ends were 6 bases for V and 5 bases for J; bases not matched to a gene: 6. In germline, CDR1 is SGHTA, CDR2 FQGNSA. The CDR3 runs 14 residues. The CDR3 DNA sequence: TGTGCCAGCAGACCGACAGGGTTAAATGAAAAACTGTTTTTT. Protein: CASRPTGLNEKLFF.

CDR3 in amino acids: CASSPGPQETQYF. The DNA of the CDR3 is TGCGCCAGCAGCCCAGGGCCCCAAGAGACCCAGTACTTC. This chain connects TRBV5-1 to TRBJ2-5; maybe TRBD1 (5 bases). The CDR3 runs 13 residues. Trimming pared 4 bases from V and 1 base from J, leaving 8 bases between. Germline assignment: CDR1 SGHRS and CDR2 YFSETQ.

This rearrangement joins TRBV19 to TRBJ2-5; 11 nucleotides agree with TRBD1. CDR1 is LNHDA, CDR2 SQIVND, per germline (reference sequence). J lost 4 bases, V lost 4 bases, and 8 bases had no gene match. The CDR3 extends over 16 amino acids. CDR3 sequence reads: CASSSDSGQGGETQYF. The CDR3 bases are TGTGCCAGTAGTAGCGACTCGGGACAGGGGGGAGAGACCCAGTACTTC.

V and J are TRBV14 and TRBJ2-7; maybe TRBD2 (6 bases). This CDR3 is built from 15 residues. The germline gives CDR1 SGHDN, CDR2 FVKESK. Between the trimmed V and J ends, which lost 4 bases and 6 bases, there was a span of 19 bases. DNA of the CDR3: TGTGCCAGCAGCCGATACCCTTCCCTAGCGAGCGAGCAGTACTTC. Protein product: CASSRYPSLASEQYF.

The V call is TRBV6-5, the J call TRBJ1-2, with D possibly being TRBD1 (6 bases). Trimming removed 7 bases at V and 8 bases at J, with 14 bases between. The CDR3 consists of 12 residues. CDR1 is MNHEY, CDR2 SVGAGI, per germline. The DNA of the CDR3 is TGTGCCAGCATCGGGGGGGCGGGCGGCTACACCTTC. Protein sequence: CASIGGAGGYTF.

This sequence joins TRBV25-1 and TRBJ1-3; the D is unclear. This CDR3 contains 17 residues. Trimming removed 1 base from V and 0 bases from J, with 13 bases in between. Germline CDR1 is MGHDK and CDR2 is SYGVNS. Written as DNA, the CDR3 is TGTGCCAGCAGTGAATCGGGAGGGATAACCTCTGGAAACACCATATATTTT. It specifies CASSESGGITSGNTIYF. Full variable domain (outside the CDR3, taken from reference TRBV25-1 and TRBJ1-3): EADIYQTPRYLVIGTGKKITLECSQTMGHDKMYWYQQDPGMELHLIHYSYGVNSTEKGDLSSESTVSRIRTEHFPLTLESARPSHTSQYLCASSESGGITSGNTIYFGEGSWLTVV.

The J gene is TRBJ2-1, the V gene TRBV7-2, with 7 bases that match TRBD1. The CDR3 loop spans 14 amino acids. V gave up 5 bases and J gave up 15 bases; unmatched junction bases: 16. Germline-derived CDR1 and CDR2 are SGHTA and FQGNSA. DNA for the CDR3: TGTGCCAGCAGCCCGACAGGGTCCTCGATCTTCCCGTTCTTC. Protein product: CASSPTGSSIFPFF.

CDR3 in DNA: TGCGCCAGCAGCACCGGGACAGGGCGACAAGAGACCCAGTACTTC. It specifies CASSTGTGRQETQYF. This rearrangement joins TRBV5-1 to TRBJ2-5; 9 nucleotides match TRBD1. Looked up from germline, CDR1 is SGHRS and CDR2 is YFSETQ. V was clipped by 4 bases and J by 2 bases; unmatched bases: 6. This CDR3 is 15 amino acids long. Full variable domain (missing parts from reference TRBV5-1 and TRBJ2-5): KAGVTQTPRYLIKTRGQQVTLSCSPISGHRSVSWYQQTPGQGLQFLFEYFSETQRNKGNFPGRFSGRQFSNSRSEMNVSTLELGDSALYLCASSTGTGRQETQYFGPGTRLLVL.